The sequence of this T cell receptor (beta chain) was determined in a study of read filtering for tumor transcriptome and immune sequencing. This library used roughly 400 ng RNA and molecular barcoded adaptors spanning alpha/delta and beta/gamma chains. TCRdb passed the reads through MiXCR, listing each CDR3 protein once. The sample contains 50,000 or so distinct CDR3 sequences, roughly a fifth of which appear only once. This CDR3 comprises 16 residues. Germline V CDR1 and CDR2: SEHNR, FQNEAQ (reference sequence). Trimming removed 3 bases from V and 2 bases from J; junction bases left unmatched: 6. Notes on the study in general: Single-read clonotypes: 80% to 90% of IR-seq clonotypes (around 3.5% of reads), about 75% of RNA-seq clonotypes (approximately 43% of reads).

Concerning this clonotype: No antigen is known for it.

The chain links TRBV7-9 to TRBJ1-3; 8 bases fit TRBD1. Specimen: a population of CD138-negative cells sorted from bone marrow. This sequence was found in a donor at least 40 years old with multiple myeloma. The CDR3 DNA is TGTGCCAGCAGCTTGCCAGGGGGCGCAGCTGGAAACACCATATATTTT. Translating gives CASSLPGGAAGNTIYF.